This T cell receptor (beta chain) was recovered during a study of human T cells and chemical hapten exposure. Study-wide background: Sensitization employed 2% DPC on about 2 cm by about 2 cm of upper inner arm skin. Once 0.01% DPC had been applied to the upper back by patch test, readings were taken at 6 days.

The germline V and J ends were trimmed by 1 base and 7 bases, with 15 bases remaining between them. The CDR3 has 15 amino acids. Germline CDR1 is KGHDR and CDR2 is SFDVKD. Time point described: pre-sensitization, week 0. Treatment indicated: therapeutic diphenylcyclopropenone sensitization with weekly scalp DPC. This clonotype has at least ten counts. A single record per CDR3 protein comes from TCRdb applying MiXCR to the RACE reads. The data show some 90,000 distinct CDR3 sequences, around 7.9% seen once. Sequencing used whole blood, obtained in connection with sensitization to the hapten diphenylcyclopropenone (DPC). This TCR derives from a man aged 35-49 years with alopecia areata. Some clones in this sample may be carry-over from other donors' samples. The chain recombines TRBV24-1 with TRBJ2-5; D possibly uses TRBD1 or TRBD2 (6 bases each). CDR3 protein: CATSDFEGPGATQYF. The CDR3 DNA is TGTGCCACCAGTGATTTTGAGGGCCCGGGGGCGACCCAGTACTTC.